Listed below are T cell receptor beta chains from one sample, sequenced in a study of cytomegalovirus exposure and HLA in healthy donors. Generated by immunoSEQ multiplex PCR, the TCRdb table keeps only in-frame clones and is missing some. The sample consists of 95,000 to 150,000 clones, roughly four fifths of them appearing once. Source material: PBMCs. The source is a middle-aged woman in good health and CMV-seropositive. CDR3s include the opening cysteine and the closing phenylalanine or tryptophan. Each record gives: V gene, D gene, J gene, clone size, CDR3 protein, CDR3 DNA. The D gene is left open where the match is weak. Rows may omit the clone size; those that give it use once, few, many or a size class.

v_gene: TRBV4-3; d_gene: NA; j_gene: TRBJ2-7; abundance: NA; CDR3aa: CASSQVPGGNEQYF; CDR3nt: TGCGCCAGCAGCCAAGTACCAGGGGGGAACGAGCAGTACTTC
v_gene: TRBV12-5; d_gene: NA; j_gene: TRBJ1-1; abundance: once; CDR3aa: CASGPNREGYVTEAFF; CDR3nt: TGTGCTAGTGGTCCAAACAGGGAGGGATATGTCACTGAAGCTTTCTTT
v_gene: TRBV7-3; d_gene: TRBD2; j_gene: TRBJ2-1; abundance: NA; CDR3aa: CASSPRLAGVAEQFF; CDR3nt: TGTGCCAGCAGCCCCCGACTAGCGGGAGTCGCAGAGCAGTTCTTC
v_gene: TRBV5-6; d_gene: NA; j_gene: TRBJ2-1; abundance: NA; CDR3aa: CASSLDRGNEQFF; CDR3nt: TGTGCCAGCAGCTTGGACCGGGGCAATGAGCAGTTCTTC
v_gene: TRBV5-5; d_gene: NA; j_gene: TRBJ1-1; abundance: NA; CDR3aa: CASTLDRNTEAFF; CDR3nt: TGTGCCAGCACCCTGGACAGGAACACTGAAGCTTTCTTT
v_gene: TRBV19; d_gene: NA; j_gene: TRBJ1-1; abundance: NA; CDR3aa: CASSPTRRNTEAFF; CDR3nt: TGTGCCAGTAGTCCCACCCGGAGAAACACTGAAGCTTTCTTT
v_gene: TRBV7-9; d_gene: NA; j_gene: TRBJ2-7; abundance: NA; CDR3aa: CASSLGRTGAYEQYF; CDR3nt: TGTGCCAGCAGCTTAGGCAGAACAGGAGCCTACGAGCAGTACTTC
v_gene: TRBV28; d_gene: TRBD2; j_gene: TRBJ2-3; abundance: NA; CDR3aa: CASSLNPRQALSGMVDTQYF; CDR3nt: TGTGCCAGCAGTTTAAATCCCAGACAAGCCCTTAGCGGGATGGTAGATACGCAGTATTTT
v_gene: TRBV2; d_gene: NA; j_gene: TRBJ2-1; abundance: NA; CDR3aa: CASIQGEVNEQFF; CDR3nt: TGTGCCAGCATCCAGGGGGAGGTCAATGAGCAGTTCTTC
v_gene: TRBV7-2; d_gene: NA; j_gene: TRBJ2-3; abundance: NA; CDR3aa: CASSFNRASDTQYF; CDR3nt: TGTGCCAGCAGCTTTAACAGGGCGTCAGATACGCAGTATTTT
v_gene: TRBV7-2; d_gene: NA; j_gene: TRBJ2-7; abundance: few; CDR3aa: CASSPRTGSLEQYF; CDR3nt: TGTGCCAGCAGCCCTCGGACTGGTTCTCTTGAGCAGTACTTC
v_gene: TRBV4-3; d_gene: TRBD1; j_gene: TRBJ2-5; abundance: NA; CDR3aa: CASSQEVRGQETQYF; CDR3nt: TGCGCCAGCAGCCAAGAGGTCAGGGGGCAAGAGACCCAGTACTTC
v_gene: TRBV11-2; d_gene: TRBD1; j_gene: TRBJ2-2; abundance: NA; CDR3aa: CASSRQGANTGELFF; CDR3nt: TGTGCCAGCAGCCGACAGGGGGCGAACACCGGGGAGCTGTTTTTT
v_gene: TRBV7-3; d_gene: NA; j_gene: TRBJ2-1; abundance: NA; CDR3aa: CASSLGGLASGSYNEQFF; CDR3nt: TGTGCCAGCAGCTTAGGGGGGTTGGCTAGTGGATCCTACAATGAGCAGTTCTTC
v_gene: TRBV5-1; d_gene: NA; j_gene: TRBJ1-3; abundance: NA; CDR3aa: CASSLGGGNTIYF; CDR3nt: TGCGCCAGCAGCTTAGGGGGTGGAAACACCATATATTTT
v_gene: TRBV27; d_gene: NA; j_gene: TRBJ1-6; abundance: NA; CDR3aa: CASSFGERSPLHF; CDR3nt: TGTGCCAGCAGTTTTGGGGAGAGATCACCCCTCCACTTT
v_gene: TRBV5-1; d_gene: TRBD1; j_gene: TRBJ2-3; abundance: NA; CDR3aa: CASSTGVWTDTQYF; CDR3nt: TGCGCCAGTTCGACAGGGGTCTGGACAGATACGCAGTATTTT
v_gene: TRBV28; d_gene: TRBD1; j_gene: TRBJ1-2; abundance: NA; CDR3aa: CASSRTGYGYTF; CDR3nt: TGTGCCAGCAGCAGGACAGGGTATGGCTACACCTTC
v_gene: TRBV10-3; d_gene: TRBD2; j_gene: TRBJ2-7; abundance: NA; CDR3aa: CASLASGKGYEQYF; CDR3nt: TGTGCCAGCTTAGCTAGCGGGAAGGGGTACGAGCAGTACTTC
v_gene: TRBV10-3; d_gene: TRBD1; j_gene: TRBJ2-4; abundance: NA; CDR3aa: CAIQDRGHEIVAAKNIQYF; CDR3nt: TGTGCCATCCAGGACAGGGGGCATGAAATAGTCGCGGCCAAAAACATTCAGTACTTC
v_gene: TRBV2; d_gene: TRBD1; j_gene: TRBJ1-2; abundance: NA; CDR3aa: CASTGTGGASGYTF; CDR3nt: TGTGCCAGCACTGGGACAGGGGGCGCGTCTGGCTACACCTTC
v_gene: TRBV10-1; d_gene: TRBD2; j_gene: TRBJ2-3; abundance: NA; CDR3aa: CASSESLAVSTDTQYF; CDR3nt: TGCGCCAGCAGTGAGTCTCTAGCGGTTAGCACAGATACGCAGTATTTT
v_gene: TRBV5-6; d_gene: TRBD2; j_gene: TRBJ2-7; abundance: NA; CDR3aa: CASSLGLAGGREQYF; CDR3nt: TGTGCCAGCAGCTTGGGACTAGCGGGAGGGAGGGAGCAGTACTTC
v_gene: TRBV7-9; d_gene: NA; j_gene: TRBJ1-2; abundance: few; CDR3aa: CASSLTGFGYTF; CDR3nt: TGTGCCAGCAGCTTAACGGGGTTTGGCTACACCTTC
v_gene: TRBV5-1; d_gene: NA; j_gene: TRBJ2-2; abundance: few; CDR3aa: CASRVVTGSGSGELFF; CDR3nt: TGCGCCAGCAGAGTCGTTACAGGGTCGGGAAGCGGGGAGCTGTTTTTT
v_gene: TRBV15; d_gene: NA; j_gene: TRBJ1-4; abundance: NA; CDR3aa: CATSSRGDYEKLFF; CDR3nt: TGTGCCACCAGCAGTCGTGGGGACTATGAAAAACTGTTTTTT
v_gene: TRBV5-5; d_gene: NA; j_gene: TRBJ2-1; abundance: NA; CDR3aa: CASSETGYSMSYNEQFF; CDR3nt: TGTGCCAGCAGCGAAACGGGGTATAGTATGTCCTACAATGAGCAGTTCTTC
v_gene: TRBV9; d_gene: NA; j_gene: TRBJ1-5; abundance: NA; CDR3aa: CASSQGADQPQHF; CDR3nt: TGTGCCAGCAGCCAAGGGGCCGATCAGCCCCAGCATTTT
v_gene: TRBV2; d_gene: TRBD1; j_gene: TRBJ1-2; abundance: NA; CDR3aa: CASSVLGTGGGYTF; CDR3nt: TGTGCCAGCAGTGTACTGGGGACAGGTGGAGGCTACACCTTC
v_gene: TRBV19; d_gene: TRBD1; j_gene: TRBJ1-2; abundance: NA; CDR3aa: CASSMAQGTVCGYTF; CDR3nt: TGTGCCAGTAGTATGGCCCAGGGGACAGTGTGCGGCTACACCTTC
v_gene: TRBV6-5; d_gene: NA; j_gene: TRBJ2-4; abundance: NA; CDR3aa: CASSSGVKTKNIQYF; CDR3nt: TGTGCCAGCAGTTCGGGGGTCAAGACCAAAAACATTCAGTACTTC
v_gene: TRBV11-2; d_gene: TRBD1; j_gene: TRBJ1-5; abundance: few; CDR3aa: CASSFETGINQPQHF; CDR3nt: TGTGCCAGCAGCTTCGAGACAGGGATAAATCAGCCCCAGCATTTT
v_gene: TRBV27; d_gene: NA; j_gene: TRBJ2-1; abundance: NA; CDR3aa: CASSTRGSIYNEQFF; CDR3nt: TGTGCCAGCAGTACCCGGGGGTCTATTTACAATGAGCAGTTCTTC
v_gene: TRBV6-5; d_gene: TRBD1; j_gene: TRBJ1-1; abundance: NA; CDR3aa: CASSSDRYTEAFF; CDR3nt: TGTGCCAGCAGTTCGGACAGGTACACTGAAGCTTTCTTT
v_gene: TRBV5-6; d_gene: TRBD1; j_gene: TRBJ1-1; abundance: NA; CDR3aa: CASSPDRGTEAFF; CDR3nt: TGTGCCAGCAGTCCGGACAGGGGCACTGAAGCTTTCTTT
v_gene: TRBV6-5; d_gene: NA; j_gene: TRBJ2-5; abundance: NA; CDR3aa: CASSYLRGGETQYF; CDR3nt: TGTGCCAGCAGTTACTTGAGGGGAGGAGAGACCCAGTACTTC
v_gene: TRBV4-1; d_gene: TRBD1; j_gene: TRBJ1-2; abundance: NA; CDR3aa: CASSQLTGGFYGYTF; CDR3nt: TGCGCCAGCAGCCAACTGACAGGGGGTTTCTATGGCTACACCTTC
v_gene: TRBV27; d_gene: NA; j_gene: TRBJ2-1; abundance: NA; CDR3aa: CASSLFGNLQGSYNEQFF; CDR3nt: TGTGCCAGCAGTTTATTCGGGAATCTCCAGGGGTCCTACAATGAGCAGTTCTTC
v_gene: TRBV11-1; d_gene: TRBD2; j_gene: TRBJ2-4; abundance: NA; CDR3aa: CASSSRGAGGPANIQYF; CDR3nt: TGTGCCAGCAGCTCCCGTGGGGCGGGAGGGCCGGCAAACATTCAGTACTTC
v_gene: TRBV6-5; d_gene: NA; j_gene: TRBJ1-5; abundance: NA; CDR3aa: CASRTTGDSNQPQHF; CDR3nt: TGTGCCAGCAGAACGACAGGAGATAGCAATCAGCCCCAGCATTTT
v_gene: TRBV6-6; d_gene: NA; j_gene: TRBJ2-7; abundance: NA; CDR3aa: CASSYSRLRSVEQYF; CDR3nt: TGTGCCAGCAGTTACTCCCGACTGCGTTCGGTCGAGCAGTACTTC
v_gene: TRBV7-2; d_gene: NA; j_gene: TRBJ1-2; abundance: NA; CDR3aa: CASSLRDGRGYTF; CDR3nt: TGTGCCAGCAGCTTAAGGGATGGGAGAGGCTACACCTTC
v_gene: TRBV29-1; d_gene: NA; j_gene: TRBJ2-1; abundance: NA; CDR3aa: CSVGLYNEQFF; CDR3nt: TGCAGCGTGGGACTCTACAATGAGCAGTTCTTC
v_gene: TRBV6-4; d_gene: TRBD1; j_gene: TRBJ2-5; abundance: NA; CDR3aa: CASSDSTGRETQYF; CDR3nt: TGTGCCAGCAGTGACTCGACAGGGCGGGAGACCCAGTACTTC
v_gene: TRBV7-3; d_gene: TRBD2; j_gene: TRBJ2-2; abundance: NA; CDR3aa: CASSLGPGLGDTGELFF; CDR3nt: TGTGCCAGCAGCCTAGGACCGGGACTAGGCGACACCGGGGAGCTGTTTTTT
v_gene: TRBV2; d_gene: NA; j_gene: TRBJ2-4; abundance: NA; CDR3aa: CASSPGTHINIQYF; CDR3nt: TGTGCCAGCAGCCCCGGGACTCATATAAACATTCAGTACTTC
v_gene: TRBV6-5; d_gene: NA; j_gene: TRBJ1-2; abundance: NA; CDR3aa: CASSPDSYGYTF; CDR3nt: TGTGCCAGCAGCCCTGACAGCTATGGCTACACCTTC
v_gene: TRBV29-1; d_gene: TRBD2; j_gene: TRBJ2-3; abundance: NA; CDR3aa: CSVGTSGRGTDTQYF; CDR3nt: TGCAGCGTTGGGACTAGCGGGAGAGGCACAGATACGCAGTATTTT
v_gene: TRBV13; d_gene: NA; j_gene: TRBJ1-3; abundance: NA; CDR3aa: CASSLETPISGNTIYF; CDR3nt: TGTGCCAGCAGCTTAGAGACTCCTATCTCTGGAAACACCATATATTTT
v_gene: TRBV28; d_gene: NA; j_gene: TRBJ1-1; abundance: few; CDR3aa: CASSLAGARGTEAFF; CDR3nt: TGTGCCAGCAGTTTAGCAGGGGCGAGGGGCACTGAAGCTTTCTTT
v_gene: TRBV28; d_gene: TRBD2; j_gene: TRBJ2-7; abundance: NA; CDR3aa: CASSLVAGVYEQYF; CDR3nt: TGTGCCAGCAGTTTGGTCGCGGGGGTCTACGAGCAGTACTTC
v_gene: TRBV5-4; d_gene: TRBD2; j_gene: TRBJ2-2; abundance: NA; CDR3aa: CASSTNLAGGTGELFF; CDR3nt: TGTGCCAGCAGCACAAACCTAGCGGGAGGGACCGGGGAGCTGTTTTTT
v_gene: TRBV7-9; d_gene: NA; j_gene: TRBJ1-1; abundance: once; CDR3aa: CASSKDSYTEAFF; CDR3nt: TGTGCCAGCAGCAAGGACAGTTACACTGAAGCTTTCTTT
v_gene: TRBV5-6; d_gene: NA; j_gene: TRBJ1-1; abundance: NA; CDR3aa: CASNLGGWRAFF; CDR3nt: TGTGCCAGCAATCTGGGGGGTTGGCGTGCTTTCTTT
v_gene: TRBV28; d_gene: TRBD2; j_gene: TRBJ2-7; abundance: NA; CDR3aa: CASSFPSGSGYEQYF; CDR3nt: TGTGCCAGCAGTTTTCCCAGCGGGAGCGGCTACGAGCAGTACTTC
v_gene: TRBV6-6; d_gene: TRBD1; j_gene: TRBJ1-5; abundance: NA; CDR3aa: CASSRWTGNSNQPQHF; CDR3nt: TGTGCCAGCAGCCGATGGACAGGGAATAGCAATCAGCCCCAGCATTTT
v_gene: TRBV6-1; d_gene: NA; j_gene: TRBJ1-1; abundance: NA; CDR3aa: CASIREGGAHTEAFF; CDR3nt: TGTGCCAGCATTCGGGAGGGGGGGGCGCACACTGAAGCTTTCTTT
v_gene: TRBV28; d_gene: TRBD1; j_gene: TRBJ1-5; abundance: NA; CDR3aa: CASSPGTGGNQPQHF; CDR3nt: TGTGCCAGCAGTCCCGGGACAGGGGGCAATCAGCCCCAGCATTTT
v_gene: TRBV7-2; d_gene: TRBD1; j_gene: TRBJ2-7; abundance: NA; CDR3aa: CASSRTGGPSSYEQYF; CDR3nt: TGTGCCAGCAGCCGGACAGGGGGCCCTAGCTCCTACGAGCAGTACTTC